This T cell receptor (beta chain) was sequenced in a study of T cell responses to AZD1222 COVID-19 vaccine. The study, taken as a whole, reports: Repertoire sampling happened only post peak T cell response. The reported proportion of spike-specific TCRs targeting unmutated variant regions was nearly half. CD4 TCRs linked to vaccination spanned spike, dominating at 160-218 and 743-854. The breadth and depth of Spike-specific TCRs increased once two AZD1222 doses had been given.

The data were produced by immunoSEQ multiplex PCR, yet TCRdb's version contains in-frame clones alone and is incomplete. Of about 96,000 clones in the sample, 90% are singletons; the top ten hold roughly 24%. The length of the CDR3 is 18 residues. The V end lost 3 bases, the J end lost 6 bases, and 24 bases lay between the germline ends. Germline CDR1 is SGHDT and CDR2 is YYEEEE. This clone has more than one count but fewer than ten. Its antigen is still unknown. The J gene is TRBJ1-4, the V gene TRBV5-6; tentatively, D is TRBD1 (6 bases). The sequencing used peripheral blood, collected on day 0 of AZD1222 vaccination. The clonotype was recovered from an adult in good health. In DNA form, the CDR3 reads TGTGCCAGCAGCTCTCGGGCGACTGCCGTCAGGGGCGATGAAAAACTGTTTTTT. As protein: CASSSRATAVRGDEKLFF.